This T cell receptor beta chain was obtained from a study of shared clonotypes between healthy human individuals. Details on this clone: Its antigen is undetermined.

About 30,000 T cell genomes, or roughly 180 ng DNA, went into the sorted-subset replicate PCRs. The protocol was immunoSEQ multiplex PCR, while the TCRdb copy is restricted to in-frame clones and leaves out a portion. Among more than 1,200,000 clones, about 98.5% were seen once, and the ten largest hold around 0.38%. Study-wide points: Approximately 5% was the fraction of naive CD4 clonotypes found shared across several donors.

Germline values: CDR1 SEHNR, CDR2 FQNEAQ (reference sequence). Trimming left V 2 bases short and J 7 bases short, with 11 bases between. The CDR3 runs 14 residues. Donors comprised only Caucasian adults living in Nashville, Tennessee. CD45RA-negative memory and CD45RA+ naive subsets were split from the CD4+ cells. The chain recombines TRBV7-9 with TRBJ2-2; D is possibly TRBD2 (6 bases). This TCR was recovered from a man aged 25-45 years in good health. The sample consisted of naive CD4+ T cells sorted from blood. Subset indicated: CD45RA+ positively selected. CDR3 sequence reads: CASSLLAGNGELFF. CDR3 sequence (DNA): TGTGCCAGCAGCTTACTCGCGGGGAACGGGGAGCTGTTTTTT.